Shown below are 13 T cell receptor beta chains from a single sample sequenced in a study of T cell responses to AZD1222 COVID-19 vaccine listed by TCRdb under 2021. The library relied on the immunoSEQ multiplex PCR assay. The clones in this table, taken by TCRdb from immuneACCESS, are in-frame only. Not every clone is retained; where verified, under half of the shortfall comes from an unresolved V gene, and the cause of the rest is unknown. This sample holds under 150,000 clones; around 85% were observed only once. Approximately 1.7% of the sample is taken by the ten largest. In the paper's terms, the time point label means: baseline before first vaccination. The sample here was peripheral blood, taken on day 0 of AZD1222 vaccination. The source is an adult in good health.

The rearrangement links TRBV29-1 to TRBJ2-3, with D uncertain. Germline V lookup: CDR1 SQVTM, CDR2 ANQGSEA. The CDR3 has 13 residues. Trimming left V 3 bases short and J 2 bases short, with 9 bases between. In DNA, the CDR3 is TGCAGCGTTGATAGGCGAACCACAGATACGCAGTATTTT. Its translation is CSVDRRTTDTQYF.

This chain uses TRBV25-1 with TRBJ1-1; a possible D gene is TRBD1 (6 bases). V was shortened by 4 bases and J by 1 base, with 7 bases between the two germline ends. CDR1 is MGHDK, CDR2 SYGVNS, per germline. CDR3 size: 13 residues. The CDR3 bases are TGTGCCAGCAGTGTGGGGGCGAACACTGAAGCTTTCTTT. It encodes CASSVGANTEAFF.

The genes are TRBV27 and TRBJ2-6, with D hard to call. V was clipped by 4 bases and J by 0 bases, with 10 bases between them. This CDR3 spans 16 amino acids. CDR1 and CDR2 (germline): MNHEY, SMNVEV (reference sequence). CDR3: CASSSPYVSGANVLTF. For the CDR3, the DNA is TGTGCCAGCAGTTCCCCCTACGTCTCTGGGGCCAACGTCCTGACTTTC.

This clone appeared a single time. This chain joins TRBV6-5 and TRBJ1-5, with D unresolved. The germline V gene encodes CDR1 MNHEY and CDR2 SVGAGI. The CDR3 runs to 15 residues. Trimming removed 6 bases from V and 0 bases from J, with 12 bases in between. The CDR3: CASRGSSYSNQPQHF. CDR3 coding DNA: TGTGCCAGCAGGGGCAGCTCATATAGCAATCAGCCCCAGCATTTT.

V usage is TRBV7-3 and J usage is TRBJ1-2; TRBD1 might be the D (6 bases). CDR3 length: 13 amino acids. Germline CDR1 is SGHTA and CDR2 is FQGTGA. V was clipped by 3 bases and J by 7 bases, with 12 bases between them. The CDR3 bases are TGTGCCAGCAGCTTGCAGGGGCAGGGTGGCTACACCTTC. Its translation: CASSLQGQGGYTF.

The sample holds many counts of this clone. The chain links TRBV19 to TRBJ2-2, with D maybe TRBD2 (5 bases). The V end was cut by 5 bases, the J end by 4 bases, with 14 bases between. Looked up from germline, CDR1 is LNHDA and CDR2 is SQIVND (reference sequence). The CDR3 extends over 15 amino acids. The CDR3 region is CASSLEVSSTGELFF. The CDR3 region has the DNA TGTGCCAGTAGTCTGGAGGTCAGCTCCACCGGGGAGCTGTTTTTT.

The V and J genes are TRBV2 and TRBJ2-5; no firm D call. The germline V and J ends were trimmed by 6 bases and 2 bases, with 7 bases remaining between them. This CDR3 region has 12 residues. From germline, CDR1 is SNHLY and CDR2 FYNNEI. The DNA of the CDR3 is TGTGCCAGCAGGCAGGCTCAAGAGACCCAGTACTTC. This gives the protein CASRQAQETQYF.

The chain employs TRBV30 and TRBJ1-4; D gene uncertain. The germline V gene has CDR1 GTSNPN and CDR2 SVGIG (reference sequence). CDR3 length equals 14 residues. Between the trimmed V and J ends, which lost 3 bases and 2 bases, there was a span of 10 bases. CDR3 DNA sequence: TGTGCCTGGAGCAGGTTAAGCACTAATGAAAAACTGTTTTTT. Translating it yields CAWSRLSTNEKLFF.

The chain is built from TRBV11-3 and TRBJ2-7; TRBD1 agrees at 8 bases. CDR3 length equals 13 residues. The trim removed 5 bases at V and 6 bases at J, leaving 6 bases unmatched. CDR1 is SGHNT, CDR2 YENEEA, per germline. CDR3: CASSRSTGGEQYF. DNA for the CDR3: TGTGCCAGCAGCCGATCTACAGGGGGCGAGCAGTACTTC.

CDR3 amino acids: CASSFAGTANTEAFF. Written as DNA, the CDR3 is TGTGCCAGCAGCTTCGCCGGGACAGCTAACACTGAAGCTTTCTTT. The V gene is TRBV7-8, the J gene TRBJ1-1; 7 bases are shared with TRBD1. CDR1 is SGHVS, CDR2 FQNEAQ, per germline. Germline trimming cut 3 bases from V and 2 bases from J; bases unmatched to any gene: 6. This CDR3 has 15 amino acids.

This clone was seen just once. This sequence joins TRBV4-1 and TRBJ2-7; D is possibly TRBD2 (5 bases). From germline, CDR1 is MGHRA and CDR2 YSYEKL. V was pared by 1 base and J by 0 bases, with 10 bases between. CDR3 length: 15 amino acids. The CDR3 sequence: CASSQAEGSSYEQYF. CDR3 in DNA: TGCGCCAGCAGCCAAGCTGAAGGGAGCTCCTACGAGCAGTACTTC.

The genes are TRBV9 and TRBJ2-1; no firm D call. The CDR3 loop spans 12 amino acids. Germline V gives CDR1 SGDLS, CDR2 YYNGEE. V gave up 1 base and J gave up 10 bases, with 9 bases separating them. The CDR3 DNA sequence: TGTGCCAGCAGCGTAAGTTCGACCGAGCAGTTCTTC. Translated, it gives CASSVSSTEQFF.

The chain has TRBV11-3 and TRBJ1-1, with no clear D. The CDR3 is made up of 14 amino acids. V was trimmed by 2 bases and J by 4 bases, leaving 11 bases between them. From germline, CDR1 is SGHNT and CDR2 YENEEA. The CDR3 bases are TGTGCCAGCAGCTTAACGGAATCTAGCACTGAAGCTTTCTTT. It encodes CASSLTESSTEAFF.